Below, 12 T cell receptor beta chains from the same sample are listed, as sequenced in a study of cytomegalovirus exposure and HLA in healthy donors. PCR primers comprised 60 Vbeta and 13 Jbeta primers. TCRdb keeps only in-frame clones here, not all; method: immunoSEQ multiplex PCR. The sample has approximately 170,000 clones, around three quarters seen once; the top ten hold around 1.5%. The sequencing input was PBMCs. Receptor source: a man in his forties in good health and CMV-seronegative.

The chain links TRBV20-1 to TRBJ2-5; 7 positions agree with TRBD1. The CDR3 has 11 amino acids. Germline trimming cut 5 bases from V and 5 bases from J; bases unmatched to any gene: 2. Germline V CDR1 and CDR2: DFQATT, SNEGSKA (reference sequence). The CDR3 sequence is CSAEQGETQYF. In DNA form, the CDR3 reads TGCAGTGCTGAACAGGGGGAGACCCAGTACTTC.

The chain combines TRBV7-8 with TRBJ2-5; the D gene is possibly TRBD1 (6 bases). In germline, CDR1 is SGHVS, CDR2 FQNEAQ. Trimming pared 4 bases from V and 3 bases from J, leaving 9 bases between. The CDR3 loop spans 13 amino acids. The CDR3 nucleotides read TGTGCCAGCAGCTCGACAGGCAAAGAGACCCAGTACTTC. Its protein product is CASSSTGKETQYF.

This rearrangement joins TRBV27 to TRBJ1-2; D gene uncertain. Trimming stripped 3 bases from V and 7 bases from J, with 15 bases between. CDR3 length equals 14 residues. Germline CDR1 and CDR2: MNHEY and SMNVEV (reference sequence). CDR3 protein: CASSLTLSSRGYTF. For the CDR3, the DNA is TGTGCCAGCAGTTTGACTCTCTCCTCGCGTGGCTACACCTTC.

This chain connects TRBV7-2 to TRBJ2-1, with D possibly matching TRBD1 (6 bases). The CDR3 extends over 13 amino acids. The V gene's germline CDR1 is SGHTA and CDR2 FQGNSA. V was trimmed by 5 bases and J by 9 bases, leaving 14 bases between them. CDR3 sequence (DNA): TGTGCCAGCAGCCGCAGACAGGCGGGTGAGCAGTTCTTC. This sequence encodes CASSRRQAGEQFF.

The J gene is TRBJ2-5, the V gene TRBV7-9; the D is unclear. The CDR3 covers 18 residues. Trimming cost V 1 base and J 6 bases, with 24 bases left between them. Germline CDR1 is SEHNR and CDR2 is FQNEAQ (reference sequence). CDR3 protein: CASSLDRRRGLPNQTQYF. CDR3 DNA sequence: TGTGCCAGCAGCTTAGATCGCCGCCGCGGCCTACCCAACCAGACCCAGTACTTC.

This clone was detected only once. This chain uses TRBV7-9 with TRBJ2-1, with 8 positions matching TRBD1. Trimming at V came to 7 bases and at J to 9 bases, leaving 17 bases not matched to a gene. Germline CDR1 is SEHNR and CDR2 is FQNEAQ (reference sequence). The CDR3 has 16 amino acids. For the CDR3, the DNA is TGTGCCAGCACCCCTCTTATGGACAGGGTTCGGGGTGAGCAGTTCTTC. Amino acids: CASTPLMDRVRGEQFF.

The rearrangement uses TRBV5-4 and TRBJ2-7; TRBD1 is a possible D gene (5 bases). V was pared by 0 bases and J by 1 base, with 11 bases between. CDR1 is SGHNT, CDR2 YYREEE, per germline (reference sequence). CDR3 length: 15 residues. The CDR3 bases are TGTGCCAGCAGCTTGGGGCAGGGCGCATCCTACGAGCAGTACTTC. This codes for CASSLGQGASYEQYF.

A few counts support this clone. The chain combines TRBV5-1 with TRBJ2-2; TRBD2 agrees at 9 bases. This CDR3 spans 15 amino acids. V shed 3 bases, J shed 6 bases, and the junction held 6 bases outside the gene matches. CDR1 SGHRS and CDR2 YFSETQ come from the germline V gene. DNA for the CDR3: TGCGCCAGCAGCTCCGGACTAGCGATGTCCGGGGAGCTGTTTTTT. This encodes CASSSGLAMSGELFF.

The V gene is TRBV7-2, the J gene TRBJ2-1; tentatively, D is TRBD2 (5 bases). Deletions cut 3 bases from V and 10 bases from J, with 10 bases between. The germline V gene encodes CDR1 SGHTA and CDR2 FQGNSA. This CDR3 is 12 amino acids long. The CDR3 nucleotides are TGTGCCAGCAGCTTTTTCTCGGGGGAGCAGTTCTTC. It yields the protein CASSFFSGEQFF. Full variable domain (remainder filled in from reference TRBV7-2 and TRBJ2-1): GAGVSQSPSNKVTEKGKDVELRCDPISGHTALYWYRQSLGQGLEFLIYFQGNSAPDKSGLPSDRFSAERTGGSVSTLTIQRTQQEDSAVYLCASSFFSGEQFFGPGTRLTVL.

V gene TRBV25-1 combines with J gene TRBJ2-1, with D perhaps TRBD2 (5 bases). Germline CDR1 reads MGHDK; CDR2 reads SYGVNS. The CDR3 is 13 amino acids. Trimming took off 6 bases at V and 4 bases at J, with 10 bases between the two ends. In DNA, the CDR3 is TGTGCCAGCAGGGACTTCAGATACAATGAGCAGTTCTTC. Amino acids: CASRDFRYNEQFF.

The chain uses TRBV30 and TRBJ1-1, with D possibly matching TRBD1 (6 bases). Germline V gene sequence: CDR1 GTSNPN, CDR2 SVGIG (reference sequence). This CDR3 contains 16 residues. Trimming stripped 4 bases from V and 4 bases from J, with 22 bases between. The DNA for the CDR3 is TGTGCCTGGACCCCTCGTCGGGACAACCTAGGCACTGAAGCTTTCTTT. Amino acids: CAWTPRRDNLGTEAFF.

The V call is TRBV7-9, the J call TRBJ1-2, with 9 bases that match TRBD1. There are 16 residues in the CDR3. Per the germline V gene, CDR1 is SEHNR and CDR2 is FQNEAQ (reference sequence). With 5 bases clipped from V and 5 bases from J, the junction kept 12 bases outside the gene matches. The CDR3 protein is CASSARDREFGYGYTF. The CDR3 DNA sequence: TGTGCCAGCAGCGCCCGGGACAGGGAATTCGGTTATGGCTACACCTTC.